Listed below are T cell receptor beta chains from one sample, sequenced in a study of cytomegalovirus exposure and HLA in healthy donors. The protocol was immunoSEQ multiplex PCR, while the TCRdb copy is restricted to in-frame clones and leaves out a portion. The data contain 150,000 to 200,000 clones, 86% of them singletons. Material: PBMCs. The receptors originated from a woman younger than 30 in good health and CMV-seronegative. The CDR3 runs from the conserved cysteine through the conserved F or W. Part of the rows lack a size; the others show once, few, many or a class for expanded clones.

v_call	j_call	clone_size	cdr3_aa
TRBV5-1	TRBJ1-6	.	CASSATGPGSPLHF
TRBV13	TRBJ1-6	.	CASSPGQGNSPLHF
TRBV19	TRBJ2-5	.	CASSIGREETQYF
TRBV9	TRBJ2-7	.	CASSPGQAISYEQYF
TRBV13	TRBJ2-2	.	CATEAGGPRGELFF
TRBV5-1	TRBJ2-3	.	CASSKNDRWASTDTQYF
TRBV10-3	TRBJ1-2	few	CAISPDRVDGYTF
TRBV5-1	TRBJ1-3	.	CASSEQGLLSGNTIYF
TRBV29-1	TRBJ1-2	.	CSVATTQMNGYTF
TRBV28	TRBJ1-1	.	CASSLNHEAFF
TRBV10-1	TRBJ2-1	.	CASSESDNRNEQFF
TRBV5-1	TRBJ2-7	.	CASSLRDRGYEQYF
TRBV30	TRBJ2-3	.	CAWSNAADTQYF
TRBV5-5	TRBJ2-7	once	CASSLSGTTPEQYF
TRBV6-5	TRBJ1-1	.	CASSYRGHPENTEAFF
TRBV7-2	TRBJ1-5	.	CASSSRQVNQPQHF
TRBV2	TRBJ1-2	.	CASSSITGGSYGYTF
TRBV6-1	TRBJ2-1	few	CASSSEPGFSSEQFF
TRBV6-4	TRBJ2-1	.	CASSPSGQGYNEQFF
TRBV30	TRBJ1-1	few	CAWSVLGGTTEAFF
TRBV5-1	TRBJ1-1	.	CASSLETGEAFF
TRBV5-6	TRBJ1-5	.	CASSWDRAQPQHF
TRBV18	TRBJ2-1	.	CASSPPGPGDYEQFF
TRBV5-1	TRBJ1-6	few	CASSHGQMNSPLHF
TRBV5-1	TRBJ1-2	.	CASGGTGGGDGYTF
TRBV5-6	TRBJ1-5	.	CASSPRTGLGNQPQHF
TRBV29-1	TRBJ2-3	.	CSVPTGYGTDTQYF